This T cell receptor (beta chain) was identified in a study of beta chain features in type 1 diabetes. The CDR3 is 16 residues long. The germline V gene encodes CDR1 SGHRS and CDR2 YFSETQ. Trimming cost V 1 base and J 4 bases; bases outside gene matches: 7. Study-level findings and limits: Shortening that was moderate but significant affected the TCRB CDR3s of Type 1 diabetes patients in all four CD4+ subsets.

As every portion of the isolated RNA was reverse transcribed, the sequencing read expressed TCRB transcripts. Method: immunoSEQ multiplex PCR; TCRdb's copy keeps in-frame clones and lacks some. The repertoire consists of 250,000 to 300,000 clones, with roughly an eighth occurring once and the leading ten covering roughly 0.018%. This clone was seen more than once but under ten times. Antigen unknown. The sequencing input was naive CD4+ T cells from blood. This chain joins TRBV5-1 and TRBJ2-1; the match to TRBD2 covers 8 bases. The TCR sequence derives from a man aged 25 to 45 with type 1 diabetes. The CDR3 DNA is TGCGCCAGCAGCTTGATCGTACTAGCGGATTACAATGAGCAGTTCTTC. Amino acids: CASSLIVLADYNEQFF.